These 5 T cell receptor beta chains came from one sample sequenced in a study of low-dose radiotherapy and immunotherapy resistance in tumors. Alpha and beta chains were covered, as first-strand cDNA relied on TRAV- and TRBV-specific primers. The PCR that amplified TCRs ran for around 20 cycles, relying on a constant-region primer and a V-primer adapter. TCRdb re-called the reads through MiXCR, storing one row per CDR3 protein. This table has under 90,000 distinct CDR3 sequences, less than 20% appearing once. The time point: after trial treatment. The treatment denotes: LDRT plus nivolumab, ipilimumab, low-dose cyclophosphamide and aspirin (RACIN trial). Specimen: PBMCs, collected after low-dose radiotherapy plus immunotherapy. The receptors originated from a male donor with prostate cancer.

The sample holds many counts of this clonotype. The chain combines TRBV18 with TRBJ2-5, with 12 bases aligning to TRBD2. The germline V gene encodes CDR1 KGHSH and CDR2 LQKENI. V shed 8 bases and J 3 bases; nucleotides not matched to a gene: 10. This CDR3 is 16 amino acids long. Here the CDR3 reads CASATRLAGVEETQYF. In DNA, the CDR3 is TGTGCCAGCGCAACTCGACTAGCGGGAGTCGAAGAGACCCAGTACTTC.

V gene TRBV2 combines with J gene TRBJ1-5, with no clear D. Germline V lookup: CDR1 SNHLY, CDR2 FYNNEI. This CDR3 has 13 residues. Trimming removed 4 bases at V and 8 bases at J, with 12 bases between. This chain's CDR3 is CASSGRSVEPQHF. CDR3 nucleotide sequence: TGTGCCAGCAGTGGACGGTCTGTGGAGCCCCAGCATTTT.

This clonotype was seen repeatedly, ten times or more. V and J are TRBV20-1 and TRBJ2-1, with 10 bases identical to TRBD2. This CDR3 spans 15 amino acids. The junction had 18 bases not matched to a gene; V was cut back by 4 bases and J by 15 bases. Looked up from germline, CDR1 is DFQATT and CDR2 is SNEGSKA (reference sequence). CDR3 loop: CSATSQSGTSALGFF. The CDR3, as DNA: TGCAGTGCTACCTCACAGTCCGGGACTAGCGCCTTAGGGTTCTTC.

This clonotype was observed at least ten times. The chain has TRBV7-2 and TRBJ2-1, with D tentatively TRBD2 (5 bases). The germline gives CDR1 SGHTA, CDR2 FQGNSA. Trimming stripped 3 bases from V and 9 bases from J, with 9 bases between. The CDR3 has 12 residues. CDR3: CASSFLASEQFF. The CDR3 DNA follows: TGTGCCAGCAGCTTTCTAGCTAGTGAGCAGTTCTTC.

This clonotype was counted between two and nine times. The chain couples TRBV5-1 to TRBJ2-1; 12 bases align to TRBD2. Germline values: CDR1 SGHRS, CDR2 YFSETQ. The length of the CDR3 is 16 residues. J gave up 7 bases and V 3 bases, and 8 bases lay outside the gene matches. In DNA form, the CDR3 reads TGCGCCAGCAGCTCGCTAGGACTAGCGGGAAATAATGAGCAGTTCTTC. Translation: CASSSLGLAGNNEQFF.